One sample yielded the 16 T cell receptor beta chains listed below, sequenced in a study of blood T cell repertoires in COVID-19. Clones were sequenced by immunoSEQ multiplex PCR, and TCRdb holds only the in-frame ones, with some missing. The sample includes 45,000 or so clones, roughly nine tenths of them seen just once. The sequenced material came from peripheral blood. The receptors were gathered from a woman older than 75 in a cohort sampled during active or convalescent COVID-19.

V usage is TRBV4-1 and J usage is TRBJ2-2; a possible D gene is TRBD1 (6 bases). Germline V lookup: CDR1 MGHRA, CDR2 YSYEKL. The CDR3 spans 19 residues. V was trimmed by 4 bases and J by 0 bases, leaving 21 bases between them. The CDR3 loop is CASSLALRTADPNTGELFF. As DNA, the CDR3 is TGCGCCAGCAGCCTAGCACTAAGGACAGCTGATCCGAACACCGGGGAGCTGTTTTTT.

The chain recombines TRBV5-1 with TRBJ1-1; maybe TRBD1 (5 bases). Per the germline V gene, CDR1 is SGHRS and CDR2 is YFSETQ. There are 13 residues in the CDR3. Trimming cost V 4 bases and J 6 bases, with 13 bases left between them. The DNA for the CDR3 is TGCGCCAGCAGCATAGCAAGGGGTTCTGAAGCTTTCTTT. Translating gives CASSIARGSEAFF.

V and J are TRBV24-1 and TRBJ2-5; the D gene is possibly TRBD1 (6 bases). The CDR3 has 13 residues. With 4 bases removed from V and 4 bases from J, the gap between germline ends came to 9 bases. CDR1 is KGHDR, CDR2 SFDVKD, per germline. This chain's CDR3 is CATSDPRGETQYF. The CDR3 region has the DNA TGTGCCACCAGTGACCCCAGGGGAGAGACCCAGTACTTC.

CDR3 loop: CASSSGTVEETQYF. In nucleotides, the CDR3 is TGCGCCAGCAGCTCTGGGACAGTGGAAGAGACCCAGTACTTC. The chain is built from TRBV5-1 and TRBJ2-5; 7 nucleotides match TRBD1. CDR3 size: 14 residues. The trim removed 3 bases at V and 3 bases at J, leaving 5 bases unmatched. CDR1 and CDR2 from the germline V gene are SGHRS and YFSETQ.

The chain employs TRBV27 and TRBJ1-5; no reliable D call. There are 13 residues in the CDR3. Trimming removed 3 bases at V and 4 bases at J, with 7 bases between. CDR1 and CDR2 (germline): MNHEY, SMNVEV (reference sequence). The CDR3, as DNA: TGTGCCAGCAGTTTGGCGGGGAATCAGCCCCAGCATTTT. As protein: CASSLAGNQPQHF.

A single count supports this clone. V gene TRBV7-6 combines with J gene TRBJ2-1; D might be TRBD1 (6 bases). This CDR3 is built from 15 residues. Germline V CDR1 and CDR2: SGHVS, FNYEAQ. Trimming stripped 0 bases from V and 9 bases from J, with 15 bases between. CDR3 bases: TGTGCCAGCAGCTTAGCGGGGCAGGGGTCGAGTGAGCAGTTCTTC. Amino acids: CASSLAGQGSSEQFF.

The chain combines TRBV6-6 with TRBJ1-4; D is unresolved. V lost 5 bases, J lost 6 bases, and 7 bases lay in between. CDR1 is MNHNY, CDR2 SVGAGI, per germline (reference sequence). This CDR3 is built from 12 residues. The CDR3 nucleotides are TGTGCCAGCAGTCGCCTAGATGAAAAACTGTTTTTT. This gives the protein CASSRLDEKLFF.

The chain has TRBV21-1 and TRBJ1-1. TRBV21-1 is classified as a pseudogene. The CDR3 consists of 16 residues. The CDR3 loop reads CASNYYRSGRGTEAFF. The CDR3 DNA sequence: TGTGCCAGCAACTACTATCGGTCAGGGAGGGGGACTGAAGCTTTCTTT.

The sample holds one count of this clone. The chain joins TRBV6-2 or TRBV6-3 to TRBJ2-7; 8 bases agree with TRBD1. Trimming at V came to 2 bases and at J to 4 bases, leaving 7 bases not matched to a gene. The CDR3 covers 15 residues. Germline V CDR1 and CDR2: MNHEY, SVGEGT. The CDR3 DNA follows: TGTGCCAGCAGTTACCCAGGACAGGGCAAGTACGAGCAGTACTTC. Translating gives CASSYPGQGKYEQYF.

The rearrangement uses TRBV11-2 and TRBJ2-3; D is unresolved. The length of the CDR3 is 14 residues. V was cut by 4 bases and J by 2 bases, with 10 bases left in between. The germline V gene has CDR1 SGHAT and CDR2 FQNNGV. DNA of the CDR3: TGTGCCAGCAGCTCGACTGGATACACAGATACGCAGTATTTT. It codes for CASSSTGYTDTQYF.

V gene TRBV5-1 combines with J gene TRBJ1-1; no clear D gene. The CDR3 totals 14 residues. Germline CDR1 SGHRS, CDR2 YFSETQ. V lost 1 base to trimming and J lost 4 bases, with 11 bases between them. The CDR3 is CASSLRGLGTEAFF. CDR3 DNA: TGCGCCAGCAGCTTGCGGGGTTTAGGCACTGAAGCTTTCTTT.

This clone was picked up one time. The J gene is TRBJ2-3, the V gene TRBV24-1; 9 bases align to TRBD1. The V and J ends lost 5 bases and 3 bases, in that order; junction bases with no gene match: 11. This CDR3 has 17 amino acids. Germline CDR1 is KGHDR and CDR2 is SFDVKD. The CDR3 sequence: CATSAPQTGGGTDTQYF. CDR3 nucleotides: TGTGCCACCAGTGCACCCCAGACAGGGGGGGGAACAGATACGCAGTATTTT.

The genes are TRBV3-1 (or the pseudogene TRBV3-2) and TRBJ2-1, with TRBD2 identical over 7 bases. Trimming removed 4 bases from V and 3 bases from J; junction bases left unmatched: 9. CDR3 length: 16 amino acids. CDR1 is LGHDT, CDR2 YNNKEL, per germline (reference sequence). The CDR3, as DNA: TGTGCCAGCAGCCTGAGACGAGCGGGAAACTACAATGAGCAGTTCTTC. Its translation: CASSLRRAGNYNEQFF.

The chain combines TRBV10-3 with TRBJ2-7; 10 bases match TRBD1. The CDR3 loop spans 15 amino acids. Unmatched junction bases numbered 6, after V lost 4 bases and J lost 3 bases. Looked up from germline, CDR1 is ENHRY and CDR2 is SYGVKD. As DNA, the CDR3 is TGTGCCATCAGTGCGGACAGGGGGAAGAACTACGAGCAGTACTTC. This codes for CAISADRGKNYEQYF.

The rearrangement joins TRBV9 to TRBJ2-3; TRBD1 agrees at 10 bases. Looked up from germline, CDR1 is SGDLS and CDR2 is YYNGEE. Trimming took 4 bases from V and 3 from J; bases not matched to a gene: 8. The CDR3 runs 16 residues. The CDR3: CASSLRQGAWTDTQYF. The CDR3 DNA reads TGTGCCAGCAGCCTCAGACAGGGGGCATGGACAGATACGCAGTATTTT.

The chain uses TRBV4-1 and TRBJ2-1; D uncertain. CDR1 and CDR2 (germline): MGHRA, YSYEKL. V lost 1 base to trimming and J lost 8 bases, with 12 bases between them. The CDR3 is 14 residues long. CDR3 residues: CASSQGEVLDEQFF. In DNA form, the CDR3 reads TGCGCCAGCAGCCAAGGAGAGGTCCTGGATGAGCAGTTCTTC.